Below are 15 T cell receptor beta chains sequenced from a single sample in a study of T cell repertoires in cytomegalovirus infection. These receptors have no identified antigens. TCRdb used MiXCR to reprocess the reads, holding one entry per CDR3 protein. Of about 480,000 distinct CDR3 sequences listed, 33% are singletons. This specimen consisted of cultured PBMCs, obtained from culture after CMV antigen stimulation. The source is a human donor in good health (CMV status not recorded). Some clones in this sample may be carry-over from other donors' samples.

The CDR3: CCTPTGAYEQYF. The CDR3 DNA is TGCTGCACCCCCACCGGGGCCTACGAGCAGTACTTC. The rearrangement uses TRBV5-1 and TRBJ2-7; perhaps TRBD2 as D (5 bases). The CDR3 runs to 12 residues. Germline V gives CDR1 SGHRS, CDR2 YFSETQ.

The V call is TRBV7-6, the J call TRBJ2-5; D possibly corresponds to TRBD2 (6 bases). Germline lookup yields CDR1 SGHVS and CDR2 FNYEAQ. V was clipped by 7 bases and J by 5 bases, with 17 bases between them. The CDR3 sequence is 14 residues long. CDR3 loop: CASTLGQEGETQYF. Here the CDR3 DNA reads TGTGCCAGCACCCTGGGCCAGGAGGGGGAGACCCAGTACTTC.

This chain links TRBV28 with TRBJ2-6, with unresolved D. The CDR3 runs 16 residues. Trimming took 6 bases from V and 3 from J, leaving 15 bases between them. The V gene's germline CDR1 is MDHEN and CDR2 SYDVKM. The CDR3 coding sequence is TGTGCCAGCAGCACGTCCTGGAAATTTGGGGCCAACGTCCTGACTTTC. This codes for CASSTSWKFGANVLTF.

The chain joins TRBV5-6 to TRBJ2-3; D unresolved. The CDR3 extends over 15 amino acids. CDR1 is SGHDT and CDR2 is YYEEEE in the germline V gene. Trimming pared 3 bases from V and 2 bases from J, leaving 13 bases between. The CDR3 is CASSWANQHTDTQYF. In DNA, the CDR3 is TGTGCCAGCAGCTGGGCTAATCAGCACACAGATACGCAGTATTTT. The whole variable domain, remainder taken from reference TRBV5-6 and TRBJ2-3, is DAGVTQSPTHLIKTRGQQVTLRCSPKSGHDTVSWYQQALGQGPQFIFQYYEEEERQRGNFPDRFSGHQFPNYSSELNVNALLLGDSALYLCASSWANQHTDTQYFGPGTRLTVL.

In nucleotides, the CDR3 is TGTGCCAGCAGTCCGAACACGGTGAGGGGCTACACCTTC. Translating gives CASSPNTVRGYTF. The rearrangement uses TRBV28 and TRBJ1-2, with D unclear. The CDR3 covers 13 residues. Germline CDR1 and CDR2: MDHEN and SYDVKM. The V gene lost 5 bases and the J gene lost 8 bases, with 15 bases spanning the gap.

The genes are TRBV6-5 and TRBJ1-6; D is perhaps TRBD1 (5 bases). The CDR3 consists of 15 residues. Germline lookup yields CDR1 MNHEY and CDR2 SVGAGI. The ends were cut back, 5 bases at V and 7 bases at J, with 15 bases in the middle. The CDR3 is CASSPPGGENSPLHF. CDR3 DNA sequence: TGTGCCAGCAGTCCTCCGGGGGGAGAAAATTCACCCCTCCACTTT.

The chain is built from TRBV12-3 or TRBV12-4 and TRBJ2-7, with D possibly matching TRBD2 (5 bases). This CDR3 has 14 residues. V was trimmed by 4 bases and J by 0 bases, leaving 10 bases between them. The CDR3 sequence is CASSSGLPSYEQYF. The CDR3 DNA sequence: TGTGCCAGCAGTTCAGGACTTCCCTCCTACGAGCAGTACTTC.

The rearrangement uses TRBV27 and TRBJ1-2; maybe TRBD1 (6 bases). This CDR3 contains 16 residues. V lost 0 bases to trimming and J lost 7 bases, with 18 bases between them. Looked up from germline, CDR1 is MNHEY and CDR2 is SMNVEV (reference sequence). In DNA form, the CDR3 reads TGTGCCAGCAGTTTATCAACCCATACAGGGAAGGGTGGCTACACCTTC. This gives the protein CASSLSTHTGKGGYTF.

This chain uses TRBV12-3 or TRBV12-4 with TRBJ2-2; D possibly matches TRBD1 or TRBD2 (6 bases each). The CDR3 runs to 15 residues. V was pared by 4 bases and J by 1 base, with 10 bases between. CDR3 residues: CASSYGGGNTGELFF. In DNA form, the CDR3 reads TGTGCCAGCAGTTACGGGGGCGGGAACACCGGGGAGCTGTTTTTT.

This clonotype showed up many times. This sequence joins TRBV7-2 and TRBJ2-1, with TRBD2 matching over 8 bases. The V gene's germline CDR1 is SGHTA and CDR2 FQGNSA. The CDR3 extends over 16 amino acids. Trimming took 5 bases from V and 1 from J; bases not matched to a gene: 7. CDR3 nucleotides: TGTGCCAGCAGCCCCTGGGTAGCGGGATCCTACAATGAGCAGTTCTTC. Protein: CASSPWVAGSYNEQFF.

The gene calls are TRBV28 and TRBJ2-3, with TRBD2 matching 10 bases. In germline, CDR1 is MDHEN, CDR2 SYDVKM. This CDR3 is built from 16 residues. The ends lost 5 bases at V and 4 bases at J; junction bases unmatched: 9. The CDR3 coding sequence is TGTGCCAGCAGTGGATCTAGCGGGAGCGTGGCAGATACGCAGTATTTT. As protein: CASSGSSGSVADTQYF.

V is TRBV7-9 and J is TRBJ1-1; D may be TRBD1 (5 bases). This CDR3 has 15 amino acids. Germline CDR1 is SEHNR and CDR2 is FQNEAQ (reference sequence). Between the trimmed V and J ends, which lost 1 base and 4 bases, there was a span of 13 bases. Here the CDR3 DNA reads TGTGCCAGCAGCTTAGACGGGGTCGGGGCCACTGAAGCTTTCTTT. Residues: CASSLDGVGATEAFF.

This clonotype was counted at least ten times. V usage is TRBV19 and J usage is TRBJ1-2, with TRBD1 matching 8 bases. Germline V gene sequence: CDR1 LNHDA, CDR2 SQIVND (reference sequence). V was pared by 3 bases and J by 4 bases, with 7 bases of the junction left unmatched. This CDR3 is 15 amino acids long. The CDR3 DNA follows: TGTGCCAGTAGTATTTGGCGGGACAGGACCTATGGCTACACCTTC. It encodes CASSIWRDRTYGYTF.

This clonotype was seen many times. The chain employs TRBV7-2 and TRBJ1-1, with D uncertain. Trimming stripped 1 base from V and 1 base from J, with 7 bases between. The CDR3 sequence is 14 residues long. Per germline, CDR1 SGHTA and CDR2 FQGNSA. The CDR3 is CASSLELGNTEAFF. The CDR3 nucleotides read TGTGCCAGCAGCTTAGAACTTGGGAACACTGAAGCTTTCTTT.

This clonotype was counted a few times. This sequence joins TRBV7-2 and TRBJ2-1; TRBD2 might be the D (6 bases). Trimming shortened V by 3 bases and J by 0 bases, and 9 bases separated the two germline ends. This CDR3 spans 15 amino acids. The germline CDR1 and CDR2 sequences are SGHTA and FQGNSA. CDR3 region: CASSFTSSSYNEQFF. DNA of the CDR3: TGTGCCAGCAGCTTCACTAGCAGCTCCTACAATGAGCAGTTCTTC. Supplemented by reference TRBV7-2 and TRBJ2-1, the full variable domain reads GAGVSQSPSNKVTEKGKDVELRCDPISGHTALYWYRQSLGQGLEFLIYFQGNSAPDKSGLPSDRFSAERTGGSVSTLTIQRTQQEDSAVYLCASSFTSSSYNEQFFGPGTRLTVL.